This T cell receptor beta chain was identified during a study of CD8 T cells in ankylosing spondylitis. Broader study findings: A number of the motif variants had already been described in reactive arthritis synovial fluid and blood. As reported, disease-linked clones showed significant enrichment in matched ankylosing spondylitis synovial fluid. Within peripheral blood, clones linked to disease were CD8+ and relatively rare. What appeared characteristic of ankylosing spondylitis blood was a TCR beta motif of fewer than ten highly homologous variants.

Quantitative 5'-RACE with molecular barcodes produced the TCR beta libraries. TCRdb reanalysed the 5' RACE reads using MiXCR and keeps one entry per CDR3 protein. The repertoire holds some 840,000 distinct CDR3 sequences, with about an eighth as singletons. The CDR3 has 11 residues. In germline, CDR1 is SQVTM, CDR2 ANQGSEA. With regard to this clonotype: Its antigen is still unknown. One end of the junction does not line up with germline, which may come from a read error.

This TCR was sampled from a male donor with ankylosing spondylitis. The rearrangement links TRBV29-1 to TRBJ2-7; D unresolved. Sequences were obtained from blood, either unsorted or a sorted T cell fraction (not recorded which). As DNA, the CDR3 is TGCAGCGTTGAAGACAGGACCGAGCAGGACTTC. Its translation: CSVEDRTEQDF.